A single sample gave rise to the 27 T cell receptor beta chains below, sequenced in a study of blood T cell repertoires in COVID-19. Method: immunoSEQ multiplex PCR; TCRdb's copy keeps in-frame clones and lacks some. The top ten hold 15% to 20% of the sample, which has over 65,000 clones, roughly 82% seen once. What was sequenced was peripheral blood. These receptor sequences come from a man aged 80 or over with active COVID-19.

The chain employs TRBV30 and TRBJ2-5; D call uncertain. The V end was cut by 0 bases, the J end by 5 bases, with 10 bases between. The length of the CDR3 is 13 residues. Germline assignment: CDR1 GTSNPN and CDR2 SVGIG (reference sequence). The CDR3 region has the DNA TGTGCCTGGAGTGTAGATGCGAGGGAGACCCAGTACTTC. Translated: CAWSVDARETQYF.

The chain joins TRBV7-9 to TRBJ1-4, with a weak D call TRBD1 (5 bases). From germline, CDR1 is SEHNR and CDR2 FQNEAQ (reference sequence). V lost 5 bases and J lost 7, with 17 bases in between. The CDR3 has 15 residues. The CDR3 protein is CASSPRGGSLEKLFF. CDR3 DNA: TGTGCCAGCAGCCCACGGGGGGGGTCTCTTGAAAAACTGTTTTTT.

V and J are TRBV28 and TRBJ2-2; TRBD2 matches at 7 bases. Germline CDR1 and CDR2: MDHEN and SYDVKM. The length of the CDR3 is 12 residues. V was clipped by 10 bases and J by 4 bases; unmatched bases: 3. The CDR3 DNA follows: TGTGCCACCGCGGGGGTCACCGGGGAGCTGTTTTTT. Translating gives CATAGVTGELFF.

The DNA for the CDR3 is TGTGCCAGCAGTACGCGCCCAGGGGGAGGAGAGACCCAGTACTTC. Protein sequence: CASSTRPGGGETQYF. This sequence joins TRBV6-5 and TRBJ2-5, with D perhaps TRBD1 (7 bases). The V end lost 5 bases, the J end lost 4 bases, and 17 bases lay between the germline ends. CDR1 and CDR2 from the germline V gene are MNHEY and SVGAGI. The CDR3 has 15 amino acids.

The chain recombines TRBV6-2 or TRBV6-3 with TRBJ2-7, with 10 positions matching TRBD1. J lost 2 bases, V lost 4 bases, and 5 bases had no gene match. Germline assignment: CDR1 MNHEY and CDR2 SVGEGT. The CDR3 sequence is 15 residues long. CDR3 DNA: TGTGCCAGCAGTTCGTCCGGGACAGGGGCCTACGAGCAGTACTTC. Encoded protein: CASSSSGTGAYEQYF.

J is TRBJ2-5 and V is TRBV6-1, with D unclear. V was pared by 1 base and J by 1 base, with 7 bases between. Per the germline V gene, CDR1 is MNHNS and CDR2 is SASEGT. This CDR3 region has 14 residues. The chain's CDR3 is CASSEGPGQETQYF. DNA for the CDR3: TGTGCCAGCAGTGAAGGTCCAGGCCAAGAGACCCAGTACTTC.

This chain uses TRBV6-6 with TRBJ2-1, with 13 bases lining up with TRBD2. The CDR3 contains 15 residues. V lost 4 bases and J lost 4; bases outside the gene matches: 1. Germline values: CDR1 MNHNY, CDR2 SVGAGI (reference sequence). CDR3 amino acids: CASSSLAGGYNEQFF. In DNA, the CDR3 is TGTGCCAGCAGTTCACTAGCGGGAGGGTACAATGAGCAGTTCTTC.

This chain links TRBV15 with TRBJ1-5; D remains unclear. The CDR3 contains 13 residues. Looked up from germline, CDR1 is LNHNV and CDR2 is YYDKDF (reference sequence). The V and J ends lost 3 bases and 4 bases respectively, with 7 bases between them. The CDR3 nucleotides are TGTGCCACCAGCAGCGTGCGTAATCAGCCCCAGCATTTT. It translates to CATSSVRNQPQHF.

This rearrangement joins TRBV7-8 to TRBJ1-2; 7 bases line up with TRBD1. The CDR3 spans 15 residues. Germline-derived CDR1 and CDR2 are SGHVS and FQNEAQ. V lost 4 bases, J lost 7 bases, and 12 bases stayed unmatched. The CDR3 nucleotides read TGTGCCAGCAGCTCGACCCAGGGGGGACTCGGTGGCTACACCTTC. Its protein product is CASSSTQGGLGGYTF.

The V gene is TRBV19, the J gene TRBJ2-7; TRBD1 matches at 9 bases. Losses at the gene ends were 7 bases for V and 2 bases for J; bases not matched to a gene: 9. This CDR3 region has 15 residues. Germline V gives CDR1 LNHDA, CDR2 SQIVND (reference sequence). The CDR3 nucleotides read TGTGCCAGTAAACGTAAGACAGGGGGGACCTACGAGCAGTACTTC. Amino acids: CASKRKTGGTYEQYF.

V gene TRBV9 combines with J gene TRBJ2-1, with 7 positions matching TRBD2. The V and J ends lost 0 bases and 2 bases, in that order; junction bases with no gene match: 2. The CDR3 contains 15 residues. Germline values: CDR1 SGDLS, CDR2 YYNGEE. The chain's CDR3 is CASSVGTRAYNEQFF. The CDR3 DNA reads TGTGCCAGCAGCGTAGGGACTAGAGCCTACAATGAGCAGTTCTTC.

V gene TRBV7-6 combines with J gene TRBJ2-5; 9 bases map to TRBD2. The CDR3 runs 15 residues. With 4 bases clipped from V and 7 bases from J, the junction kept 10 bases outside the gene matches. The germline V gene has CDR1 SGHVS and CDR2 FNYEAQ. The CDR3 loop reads CASSSSILAGGTQYF. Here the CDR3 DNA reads TGTGCCAGCAGCTCGTCTATACTAGCGGGTGGGACCCAGTACTTC.

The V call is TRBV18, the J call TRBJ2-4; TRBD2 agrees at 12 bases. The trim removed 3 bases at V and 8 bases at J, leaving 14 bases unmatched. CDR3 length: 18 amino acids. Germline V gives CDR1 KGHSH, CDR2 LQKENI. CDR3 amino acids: CASSPPGLAGGPLDIQYF. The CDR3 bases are TGTGCCAGCTCACCCCCCGGGCTAGCGGGGGGGCCATTGGACATTCAGTACTTC.

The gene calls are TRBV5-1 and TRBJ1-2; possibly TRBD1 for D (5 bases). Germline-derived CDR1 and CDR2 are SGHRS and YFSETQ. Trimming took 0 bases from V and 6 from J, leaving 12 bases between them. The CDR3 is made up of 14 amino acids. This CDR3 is CASSLVTEANGYTF. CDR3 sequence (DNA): TGCGCCAGCAGCTTGGTGACAGAGGCGAATGGCTACACCTTC. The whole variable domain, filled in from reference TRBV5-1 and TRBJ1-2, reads KAGVTQTPRYLIKTRGQQVTLSCSPISGHRSVSWYQQTPGQGLQFLFEYFSETQRNKGNFPGRFSGRQFSNSRSEMNVSTLELGDSALYLCASSLVTEANGYTFGSGTRLTVV.

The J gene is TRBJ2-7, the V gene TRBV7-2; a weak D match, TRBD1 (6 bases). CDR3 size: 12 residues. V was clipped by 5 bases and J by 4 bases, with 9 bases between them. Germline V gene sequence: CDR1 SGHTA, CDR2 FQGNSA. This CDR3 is CASSKDSYEQYF. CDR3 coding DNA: TGTGCCAGCAGCAAGGACAGTTACGAGCAGTACTTC.

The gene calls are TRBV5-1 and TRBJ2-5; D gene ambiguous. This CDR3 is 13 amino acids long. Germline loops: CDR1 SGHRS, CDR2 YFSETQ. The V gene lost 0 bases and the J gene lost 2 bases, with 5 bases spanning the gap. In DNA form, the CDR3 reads TGCGCCAGCAGCTTGGGGCTTCAAGAGACCCAGTACTTC. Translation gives CASSLGLQETQYF.

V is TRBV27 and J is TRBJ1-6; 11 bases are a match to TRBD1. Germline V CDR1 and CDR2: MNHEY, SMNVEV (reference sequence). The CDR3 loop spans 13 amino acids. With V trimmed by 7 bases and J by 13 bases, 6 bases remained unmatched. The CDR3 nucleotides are TGTGCCAGCACCGGACAGGGGGCTGTGCCCCTCCACTTT. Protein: CASTGQGAVPLHF.

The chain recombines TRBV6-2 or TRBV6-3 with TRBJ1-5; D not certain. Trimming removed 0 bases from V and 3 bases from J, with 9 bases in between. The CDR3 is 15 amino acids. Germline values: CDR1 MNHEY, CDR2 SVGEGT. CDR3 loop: CASSYSLNSNQPQHF. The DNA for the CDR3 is TGTGCCAGCAGTTACTCGCTGAACTCCAATCAGCCCCAGCATTTT.

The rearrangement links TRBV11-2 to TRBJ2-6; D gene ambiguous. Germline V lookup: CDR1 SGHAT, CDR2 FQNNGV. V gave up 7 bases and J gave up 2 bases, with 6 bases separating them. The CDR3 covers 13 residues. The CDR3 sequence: CASTQTGANVLTF. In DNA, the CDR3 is TGTGCCAGCACCCAAACTGGGGCCAACGTCCTGACTTTC.

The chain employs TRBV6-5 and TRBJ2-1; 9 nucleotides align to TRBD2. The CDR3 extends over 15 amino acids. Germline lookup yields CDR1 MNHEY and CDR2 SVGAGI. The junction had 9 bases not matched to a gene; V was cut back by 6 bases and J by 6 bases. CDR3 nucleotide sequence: TGTGCCAGCAGCCCCCCGGGACTAGCAAGCAATGAGCAGTTCTTC. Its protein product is CASSPPGLASNEQFF.

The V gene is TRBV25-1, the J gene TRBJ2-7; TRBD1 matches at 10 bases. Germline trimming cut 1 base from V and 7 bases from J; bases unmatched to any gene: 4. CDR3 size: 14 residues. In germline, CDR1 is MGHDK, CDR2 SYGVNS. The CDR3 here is CASSEWEDRGEQYF. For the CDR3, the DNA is TGTGCCAGCAGTGAATGGGAGGACAGGGGGGAGCAGTACTTC.

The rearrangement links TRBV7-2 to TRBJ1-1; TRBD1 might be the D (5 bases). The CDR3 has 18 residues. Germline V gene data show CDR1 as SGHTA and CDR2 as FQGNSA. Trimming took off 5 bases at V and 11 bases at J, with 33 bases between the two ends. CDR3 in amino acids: CASSRSVLEGGAAGMAFF. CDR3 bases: TGTGCCAGCAGCCGTAGCGTACTTGAGGGCGGGGCGGCCGGCATGGCTTTCTTT.

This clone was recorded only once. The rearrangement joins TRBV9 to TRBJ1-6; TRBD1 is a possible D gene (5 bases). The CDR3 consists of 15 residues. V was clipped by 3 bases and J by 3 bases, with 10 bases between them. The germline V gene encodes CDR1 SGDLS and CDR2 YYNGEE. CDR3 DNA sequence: TGTGCCAGCAGCGAGGACATTAGCTATAATTCACCCCTCCACTTT. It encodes CASSEDISYNSPLHF.

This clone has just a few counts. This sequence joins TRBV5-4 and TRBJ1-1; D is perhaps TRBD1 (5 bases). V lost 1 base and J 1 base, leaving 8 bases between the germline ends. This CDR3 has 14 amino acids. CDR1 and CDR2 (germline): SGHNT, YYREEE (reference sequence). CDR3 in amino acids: CASSLTGPNTEAFF. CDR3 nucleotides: TGTGCCAGCAGCTTGACAGGACCGAACACTGAAGCTTTCTTT. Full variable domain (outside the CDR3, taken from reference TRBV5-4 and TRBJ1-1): ETGVTQSPTHLIKTRGQQVTLRCSSQSGHNTVSWYQQALGQGPQFIFQYYREEENGRGNFPPRFSGLQFPNYSSELNVNALELDDSALYLCASSLTGPNTEAFFGQGTRLTVV.

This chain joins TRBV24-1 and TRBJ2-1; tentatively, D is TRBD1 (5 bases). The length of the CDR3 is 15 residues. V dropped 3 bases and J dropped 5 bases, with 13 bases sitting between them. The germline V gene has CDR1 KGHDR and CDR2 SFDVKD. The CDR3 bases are TGTGCCACCAGTGATACGGACATAGGGAACAATGAGCAGTTCTTC. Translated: CATSDTDIGNNEQFF.

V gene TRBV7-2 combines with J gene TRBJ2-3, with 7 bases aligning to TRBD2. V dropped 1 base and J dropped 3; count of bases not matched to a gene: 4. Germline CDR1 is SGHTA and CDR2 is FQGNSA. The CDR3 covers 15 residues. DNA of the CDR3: TGTGCCAGCAGCTTAGGGGGGGGAGAAACAGATACGCAGTATTTT. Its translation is CASSLGGGETDTQYF.

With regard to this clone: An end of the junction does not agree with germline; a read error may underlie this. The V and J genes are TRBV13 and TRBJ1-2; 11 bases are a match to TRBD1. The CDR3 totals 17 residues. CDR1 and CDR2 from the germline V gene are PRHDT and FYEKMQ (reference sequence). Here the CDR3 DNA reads TGTGCCAGCAGCTTAGGAGGGGACAGGGGGTTTGGTTATGACTACACCTTC. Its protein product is CASSLGGDRGFGYDYTF.